This T cell receptor (beta chain) was documented in a study of T cell changes during pregnancy in multiple sclerosis (dated by TCRdb to the late 2010s). Turning to the overall study: The study examined how the T cell repertoire changed over the course of pregnancy in women with multiple sclerosis.

Receptors were amplified or captured by the immunoSEQ multiplex PCR assay. In TCRdb, the immuneACCESS table is reduced to in-frame sequences with V and J assigned. These tables do not hold every clone; where another copy was compared, an unresolved V gene accounts for under half, and the others remain unexplained. The sample table holds 55,000 to 70,000 clones, of which around nine tenths were seen once. The top ten clones comprise approximately 2% of the sample. Sequences MGHDK (CDR1) and SYGVNS (CDR2) are obtained from the germline V gene. The CDR3 runs 15 residues from the cysteine to the phenylalanine. The only DNA kept is the CDR3, 45 bases in frame from the first base. V lost 2 bases and J lost 0 bases; the stretch between them is 9 bases long. Comment on this clone: The antigen this receptor binds is unknown. Base qualities are not at hand, and no much larger clone is one base apart.

The chain employs TRBV25-1 and TRBJ2-3, with an unclear D gene assignment. The specimen was peripheral blood, collected after pregnancy. This receptor was obtained from a female donor with multiple sclerosis, enrolled in a pregnancy study. The DNA sequence is TGTGCCAGCAGTGAACCTACTTTTAGCACAGATACGCAGTATTTT. It specifies CASSEPTFSTDTQYF.